Detailed here is one T cell receptor beta chain. The same CDR3 can be traced to other DNA sequences in this sample. These data belong to a study of blood T cell repertoires in COVID-19. Study information: Material from acute and convalescent COVID-19 was sourced from the United States, Italy and Spain.

Under the authors' procedure: Reference gene primer amplification yielded estimated nucleated cell counts. Clones were sequenced by immunoSEQ multiplex PCR, and TCRdb holds only the in-frame ones, with some missing. V, J and clone size were drawn from that table, and D and trimming were deduced from the DNA. The table lists 250,000 to 350,000 clones, around nine tenths of them singletons. The Seattle patients joined while their infection was active and were tracked longitudinally afterward. This CDR3 contains 14 residues. Trimming at V came to 2 bases and at J to 5 bases, leaving 1 base not matched to a gene. Germline values: CDR1 MDHEN, CDR2 SYDVKM.

V gene TRBV28 combines with J gene TRBJ2-2, with 8 bases aligning to TRBD1. What was sequenced was peripheral blood. The receptor comes from a woman aged 30 to 39 with COVID-19, enrolled during active disease. CDR3 bases: TGTGCCAGCAGTTTAACAGGGGGAACCGGGGAGCTGTTTTTT. As protein: CASSLTGGTGELFF.